This T cell receptor (beta chain) stems from a study of T cells in Graves' hyperthyroidism and ophthalmopathy. Study-level information: Blood from the periphery was taken at initial diagnosis, before any treatment.

Many counts were recorded for this clonotype. The target antigen is unknown. TCR beta CDR3 region amplification was performed from RNA transcripts. The study used the HTBI primer set for a first-round RT-PCR of the TCR CDR3. TCRdb reprocessed the multiplex PCR reads via MiXCR and lists one record per CDR3 protein. The table lists around 340,000 distinct CDR3 sequences, about 15% of them singletons. The study, taken as a whole, reports: Ophthalmopathy and stable hyperthyroidism were separated by a 13 V-J model. Appearing also in blood were most of the thyroid clonotypes expanded above 0.001.

PBMCs stemmed from 10 ml fresh peripheral blood. The receptor was isolated from a woman aged 25 to 39 with Graves' hyperthyroidism. Material: blood.

CDR3 protein: CASSEEGTGGYEQYF. DNA for the CDR3: TGTGCCAGCAGCGAGGAGGGGACAGGGGGATACGAGCAGTACTTC. This chain links TRBV7-6 with TRBJ2-7; 11 bases agree with TRBD1. This CDR3 is 15 amino acids long. The junction had 7 bases not matched to a gene; V was cut back by 5 bases and J by 4 bases. Germline V CDR1 and CDR2: SGHVS, FNYEAQ.